The source of this T cell receptor (beta chain) is a study of cytomegalovirus exposure and HLA in healthy donors. Study-wide context: Clustering assigned 81% of the approximately 370 genotyped donors to the Caucasian-associated ancestry cluster. General study results and limits: Confirmation in vitro established that a few CMV-associated chains were specific for CMV antigens.

Trimming shortened V by 6 bases and J by 1 base, and 8 bases separated the two germline ends. Germline V lookup: CDR1 MDHEN, CDR2 SYDVKM. This CDR3 has 13 amino acids. A word on this clone: Its antigen is not identified.

It was with 60 Vbeta and 13 Jbeta primers that the PCR ran. This table comes from immunoSEQ multiplex PCR, and its TCRdb copy is limited to in-frame clones, with some not included. Of 200,000 or so clones in the sample, just under 80% were seen once. This sequence joins TRBV28 and TRBJ2-3, with D unresolved. The receptor comes from a woman in her twenties or thirties in good health and CMV-seropositive. The sequencing sample was made of PBMCs. CDR3 amino acids: CASRKLGTDTQYF. The CDR3 DNA is TGTGCCAGCAGAAAACTCGGCACAGATACGCAGTATTTT.